What follows describes a single TCR beta chain. The sample is drawn from a study of blood T cell repertoires in COVID-19. Germline values: CDR1 MDHEN, CDR2 SYDVKM. V was clipped by 5 bases and J by 3 bases; unmatched bases: 7. The CDR3 covers 14 residues. Produced via immunoSEQ multiplex PCR; TCRdb's table is partial and in-frame only. The table shows approximately 190,000 clones, with around 83% occurring only once. Material: peripheral blood. This clonotype was sampled from a woman in her 40s with acute or convalescent COVID-19. This sequence joins TRBV28 and TRBJ2-7; 7 bases are shared with TRBD1. CDR3 bases: TGTGCCAGCAGTCAACAGGGGAAGGTCTACGAGCAGTACTTC. This translates into CASSQQGKVYEQYF.